This TCR beta chain was sequenced in a study of blood T cell repertoires in COVID-19. As for the study in general: From the United States, Italy and Spain came samples of acute and convalescent COVID-19. Sources were T cells, B-cell-depleted T cells, or PBMCs; the material itself was cDNA or gDNA.

This clone was observed a few times. The trim removed 0 bases at V and 1 base at J, leaving 1 base unmatched. Germline CDR1 reads MGHRA; CDR2 reads YSYEKL. CDR3 length: 16 amino acids. The protocol was immunoSEQ multiplex PCR, while the TCRdb copy is restricted to in-frame clones and leaves out a portion. The table lists hundreds of thousands of clones, around 91% of them singletons, with roughly 3.3% in the top ten. The receptor was isolated from a young woman who had recovered from COVID-19. The chain uses TRBV4-1 and TRBJ1-2; 11 positions match TRBD1. Sequenced: peripheral blood. DNA of the CDR3: TGCGCCAGCAGCCAAGAGGGGACAGGGGGTAACTATGGCTACACCTTC. It translates to CASSQEGTGGNYGYTF.